This TCR beta chain stems from a study of CD4+ T cells in melanoma. Repertoires were generated with immunoSEQ multiplex PCR, while TCRdb's copy carries only in-frame clones and drops some. There are 9,500 or so clones in the sample; about 73% occur only once, and approximately 21% lies in the top ten. This clone was seen just once. The CDR3 extends over 19 amino acids. Germline CDR1 is MGHRA and CDR2 is YSYEKL. J was trimmed by 4 bases and V by 0 bases; bases with no gene match: 11. The sample was cells from a culture (not recorded whether cultured in vitro). This chain links TRBV4-1 with TRBJ1-5, with TRBD1 identical over 11 bases. This TCR came from a human donor with melanoma. CDR3 sequence: CASSQDIPGQGGWNQPQHF. The DNA for the CDR3 is TGCGCCAGCAGCCAAGATATACCGGGACAGGGGGGATGGAATCAGCCCCAGCATTTT.